This T cell receptor beta chain was sequenced during a study of early T cells in non-severe SARS-CoV-2 infection. In its sample, this clonotype was seen a few times. One entry per CDR3 protein results from TCRdb running MiXCR on the 5' RACE reads. The sample carries about 50,000 distinct CDR3 sequences, around a tenth recorded once. Looked up from germline, CDR1 is DFQATT and CDR2 is SNEGSKA (reference sequence). J lost 1 base, V lost 3 bases, and 5 bases had no gene match. The CDR3 has 16 amino acids. The TCR sequence derives from an adult who was a healthcare worker with PCR-confirmed SARS-CoV-2 infection or an uninfected control (not recorded which). This material consisted of whole blood, taken at baseline. This sequence joins TRBV20-1 and TRBJ2-3; 12 positions agree with TRBD2. The CDR3 region has the DNA TGCAGTGCTAGTTTCGGACTAGCGGGACGCACAGATACGCAGTATTTT. Translated: CSASFGLAGRTDTQYF.